The rows below give T cell receptor beta chains drawn from one sample of a study of blood T cell repertoires in COVID-19. Profiling relied on immunoSEQ multiplex PCR, and the TCRdb table lists in-frame clones only, not all of them. This sample has about 38,000 clones, with roughly 84% found just once. The sample consisted of peripheral blood. Receptor source: an older man with active COVID-19. The CDR3 runs from the conserved cysteine through the conserved F or W. The D gene is left open where the match is weak. The size entry is marked missing in some rows and otherwise reads once, few, many or a size class.

V gene	J gene	D gene	clone size	CDR3 protein	CDR3 DNA
TRBV5-1	TRBJ2-1	NA	NA	CASSLVRGTYNEQFF	TGCGCCAGCAGCTTGGTAAGAGGAACCTACAATGAGCAGTTCTTC
TRBV28	TRBJ1-4	TRBD1	once	CASSLPDRQSEKLFF	TGTGCCAGCAGCCTACCGGACAGGCAGAGTGAAAAACTGTTTTTT
TRBV9	TRBJ2-2	NA	NA	CASSRLVTTGELFF	TGTGCCAGCAGCCGACTAGTAACGACCGGGGAGCTGTTTTTT
TRBV7-3	TRBJ2-1	NA	NA	CASSFSHPRSEQFF	TGTGCCAGCAGCTTCTCCCACCCCCGGTCTGAGCAGTTCTTC
TRBV11-2	TRBJ2-7	NA	NA	CASSPYGGSSYEQYF	TGTGCCAGCAGCCCCTACGGTGGGAGCTCCTACGAGCAGTACTTC
TRBV28	TRBJ1-1	TRBD1	once	CASSSPDRSFWSNTEAFF	TGTGCCAGCAGTTCGCCGGACAGGTCGTTTTGGTCGAACACTGAAGCTTTCTTT
TRBV6-1	TRBJ2-2	NA	NA	CASSTRTRSGELFF	TGTGCCAGCAGTACAAGGACTCGGTCGGGGGAGCTGTTTTTT
TRBV6-5	TRBJ2-1	TRBD2	once	CASRFPGTRGEQFF	TGTGCCAGCAGATTCCCGGGGACTAGAGGAGAGCAGTTCTTC
TRBV19	TRBJ2-2	TRBD1	NA	CASRGTANTGELFF	TGTGCCAGTAGAGGGACAGCGAACACCGGGGAGCTGTTTTTT
TRBV2	TRBJ1-4	NA	NA	CATRIRQVEKLFF	TGTGCCACCCGAATCAGACAGGTTGAAAAACTGTTTTTT
TRBV7-9	TRBJ2-3	NA	NA	CASNFGTDTQYF	TGTGCCAGCAACTTCGGCACAGATACGCAGTATTTT
TRBV5-4	TRBJ2-3	NA	NA	CASSLSQVADTQYF	TGTGCCAGCAGCCTCTCGCAGGTGGCAGATACGCAGTATTTT
TRBV7-3	TRBJ2-2	NA	NA	CASSRTRNTGELFF	TGTGCCAGCAGTCGGACAAGGAACACCGGGGAGCTGTTTTTT
TRBV18	TRBJ1-4	NA	NA	CASSRDATNEKLFF	TGTGCCAGCTCCCGGGATGCAACTAATGAAAAACTGTTTTTT
TRBV6-5	TRBJ2-1	TRBD1	NA	CASRGQGKGNEQFF	TGTGCCAGCAGGGGACAGGGGAAAGGCAATGAGCAGTTCTTC
TRBV12-3/TRBV12-4	TRBJ1-3	TRBD1	NA	CASGDRGYTIYF	TGTGCCAGCGGGGACAGGGGATACACCATATATTTT
TRBV6-6	TRBJ2-7	TRBD2	NA	CASSPRTSGGYEQYF	TGTGCCAGCAGTCCCCGGACTAGCGGGGGTTACGAGCAGTACTTC
TRBV5-6	TRBJ2-3	NA	NA	CASSLRGHGTQYF	TGTGCCAGCAGCTTGAGGGGACACGGTACGCAGTATTTT
TRBV25-1	TRBJ1-2	TRBD1	NA	CASSEDRAYGYTF	TGTGCCAGCAGTGAAGACAGGGCGTATGGCTACACCTTC
TRBV7-8	TRBJ1-1	NA	NA	CASSSRGGTNTEAFF	TGTGCCAGCAGCTCTCGGGGGGGGACGAACACTGAAGCTTTCTTT
TRBV18	TRBJ2-1	NA	NA	CANSASSSYNEQFF	TGTGCCAACTCCGCCTCCAGCTCCTACAATGAGCAGTTCTTC
TRBV7-2	TRBJ1-5	NA	NA	CASSLVAQPNQPQHF	TGTGCCAGCAGCTTAGTGGCTCAACCTAATCAGCCCCAGCATTTT
TRBV5-1	TRBJ2-3	TRBD1	once	CASSLVRGPQYF	TGCGCCAGCAGCTTGGTCAGGGGGCCGCAGTATTTT
TRBV7-2	TRBJ2-7	TRBD2	few	CASSALPSGRFLYF	TGTGCCAGCAGCGCCTTACCTAGCGGGAGATTTCTGTACTTC
TRBV4-2	TRBJ2-1	TRBD2	NA	CASSRGTSGGAWEQFF	TGTGCCAGCAGCCGAGGGACTAGCGGGGGGGCGTGGGAGCAGTTCTTC
TRBV3-1/TRBV3-2	TRBJ2-2	TRBD1	NA	CASSRRQGWAGELFF	TGTGCCAGCAGCCGACGACAGGGTTGGGCCGGGGAGCTGTTTTTT
TRBV12-3/TRBV12-4	TRBJ2-5	NA	NA	CASSLREQETQYF	TGTGCCAGCAGTTTGAGAGAACAAGAGACCCAGTACTTC
TRBV7-3	TRBJ2-1	TRBD1	NA	CASSLGTGWDNEQFF	TGTGCCAGCAGCTTAGGGACAGGGTGGGACAATGAGCAGTTCTTC
TRBV28	TRBJ2-5	NA	NA	CASSFVEPTQYF	TGTGCCAGCAGTTTCGTGGAGCCGACCCAGTACTTC
TRBV5-4	TRBJ2-7	NA	NA	CASSQDLGSYEQYF	TGTGCCAGCAGCCAGGATCTGGGTAGCTACGAGCAGTACTTC
TRBV11-2	TRBJ1-2	NA	NA	CASSPIRQSANGYTF	TGTGCCAGCAGCCCGATAAGACAATCGGCGAATGGCTACACCTTC
TRBV4-2	TRBJ2-5	NA	NA	CASSQDLERGQETQYF	TGTGCCAGCAGCCAAGATCTTGAACGGGGCCAAGAGACCCAGTACTTC
TRBV7-2	TRBJ1-6	TRBD1	NA	CASSKRTGYGSPLHF	TGTGCCAGCAGCAAAAGGACAGGCTACGGTTCACCCCTCCACTTT
TRBV9	TRBJ2-2	TRBD2	NA	CASSTHGRVNTGELFF	TGTGCCAGCAGCACCCACGGGAGGGTTAACACCGGGGAGCTGTTTTTT
TRBV19	TRBJ2-1	NA	NA	CASSLGASYNEQFF	TGTGCCAGTAGTTTGGGGGCCTCCTACAATGAGCAGTTCTTC
TRBV7-2	TRBJ1-4	NA	NA	CASSLSTANEKLFF	TGTGCCAGCAGCTTATCAACAGCTAATGAAAAACTGTTTTTT
TRBV4-3	TRBJ1-2	TRBD1	NA	CASSQARQGPIYGYTF	TGCGCCAGCAGCCAGGCAAGACAGGGACCCATTTATGGCTACACCTTC
TRBV6-5	TRBJ1-2	NA	NA	CASSYSSGDGYTF	TGTGCCAGCAGTTACTCTTCAGGGGATGGCTACACCTTC
TRBV3-1/TRBV3-2	TRBJ1-1	NA	NA	CASSQTGTLNTEAFF	TGTGCCAGCAGCCAAACCGGGACACTTAACACTGAAGCTTTCTTT
TRBV7-3	TRBJ2-5	TRBD2	NA	CASSPTGGFQETQYF	TGTGCCAGCAGCCCCACGGGGGGATTCCAAGAGACCCAGTACTTC
TRBV5-5	TRBJ2-7	TRBD1	NA	CASSLGGGKWYEQYF	TGTGCCAGCAGCTTGGGAGGGGGCAAGTGGTACGAGCAGTACTTC
TRBV7-2	TRBJ1-4	NA	NA	CASSLVDSPNEKLFF	TGTGCCAGCAGCTTAGTGGACAGCCCTAATGAAAAACTGTTTTTT
TRBV5-1	TRBJ1-6	TRBD1	NA	CASSLSTGGSNSPLHF	TGCGCCAGCAGCTTGTCAACAGGGGGCAGTAATTCACCCCTCCACTTT
TRBV4-2	TRBJ1-3	TRBD1	once	CASSQVPAGQARNTIYF	TGTGCCAGCAGCCAAGTCCCCGCTGGACAGGCTAGAAACACCATATATTTT
TRBV28	TRBJ1-4	NA	NA	CASSFPAGFNEKLFF	TGTGCCAGCAGTTTCCCTGCGGGGTTTAATGAAAAACTGTTTTTT